This is a list of T cell receptor beta chains from one sample in a study of T cells in Graves' hyperthyroidism and ophthalmopathy. MiXCR was run by TCRdb on the multiplex PCR reads, yielding one entry per CDR3 protein. The sample contains 92,000 or so distinct CDR3 sequences, 51% of which appear only once. Material: blood. These receptors were collected from a woman aged 40 to 50 with Graves' hyperthyroidism. Both conserved end residues are trimmed from each CDR3. Part of the rows lack a size; the others show once, few, many or a class for expanded clones.

>TRBV28|-
ASSSSGRAEDTQY
>TRBV7-8|-
AWSKRDRGSYEQY
>TRBV6-2/TRBV6-3|many
ASSYSATQRGEQY
>TRBV19|many
ATRVQSNTGELF
>TRBV10-3|-
AISMRGSGADTQY
>TRBV27|few
ASSPYRQENYGYT
>TRBV7-2|many
ASSHRVAEKLF
>TRBV7-2|-
ASTRGGKETQY
>TRBV7-9|medium-sized
ASSLTGFTEAF
>TRBV12-3/TRBV12-4|many
ASIGQSSGNTIY
>TRBV7-9|-
ASSPRFRNEQF
>TRBV20-1|many
SASPGGWEAF
>TRBV29-1|-
SQDSRDEKLF
>TRBV27|many
ASSLPGAEKLF
>TRBV5-1|-
ASSTGTDNTGELF
>TRBV16|-
ASSLPGRGLGGYT
>TRBV7-2|-
ASSSTGLNTEAF
>TRBV11-1|-
ASSLGQATSGNTIY
>TRBV7-2|many
ASSLRGRAGERY
>TRBV27|-
ASKIQVDTEAF
>TRBV5-1|few
ASRGATGLLNTEAF
>TRBV5-1|-
ASSLLSGQGDHYGYT
>TRBV15|few
AASSFGQEVEDEKLF
>TRBV4-1|medium-sized
ASSQDRGGYGYT
>TRBV5-1|many
ASSSTGGNYGYT
>TRBV7-2|many
ASSFPTETEAF
>TRBV30|many
AWSSGTGGGYT
>TRBV7-9|-
ASSLGSVYGYT
>TRBV20-1|-
SARIETSGGTYKQY
>TRBV29-1|many
SVEEAGRPYEQY
>TRBV2|once
ASSWGQGLSGNTIY
>TRBV7-9|many
ASSVVGTGVYEQY
>TRBV10-3|many
AISVGNEQF
>TRBV29-1|-
SVEREGRGETQY
>TRBV20-1|many
SPASRWETDTQY
>TRBV7-2|-
ASSAAAGQPQH
>TRBV7-2|-
ASSLGGTGHGETQY
>TRBV13|many
ASSQRQGYGYT
>TRBV12-3/TRBV12-4|many
ASSPGTSGRNEQY
>TRBV2|once
AGRGSQETQY
>TRBV20-1|-
SARMTSGSYEQY
>TRBV11-2|many
ATLALGTDTQY
>TRBV7-2|few
ASSFIGELF
>TRBV10-3|-
AISDPGLAGREQY
>TRBV7-8|-
ASSQRGGKDEQY
>TRBV7-9|once
ASSSGTGYSSYEQY
>TRBV9|-
ASSRGAPNTGELL
>TRBV4-1|-
ASSQDGTGTEAF
>TRBV2|-
ASSELAGGQPQH
>TRBV10-3|once
AISEVEFAEAF
>TRBV20-1|-
SAPGQGWNQPQY